The 28 T cell receptor beta chains given below trace back to one sample, sequenced in a study of cytomegalovirus exposure and HLA in healthy donors. PCR involved 60 Vbeta and 13 Jbeta primers. TCRdb keeps only in-frame clones here, not all; method: immunoSEQ multiplex PCR. The table lists around 280,000 clones, 70% to 90% of them singletons, with roughly 2.3% in the top ten. Sequenced material: PBMCs. These receptors originate from a young woman in good health and CMV-seronegative.

This chain links TRBV5-1 with TRBJ1-2; 9 positions agree with TRBD1. The length of the CDR3 is 16 residues. J lost 4 bases, V lost 0 bases, and 7 bases had no gene match. From germline, CDR1 is SGHRS and CDR2 YFSETQ. The CDR3 reads CASSLGTGVTFYGYTF. The CDR3 DNA is TGCGCCAGCAGCTTGGGGACAGGGGTTACTTTCTATGGCTACACCTTC.

The chain employs TRBV7-2 and TRBJ1-1, with TRBD1 matching 9 bases. Germline assignment: CDR1 SGHTA and CDR2 FQGNSA. The CDR3 is made up of 14 amino acids. The V gene end was trimmed by 6 bases and the J gene end by 2 bases; junction bases not matched to a gene: 4. The CDR3 DNA is TGTGCCAGCAGTGCGACAGGGGGAAACACTGAAGCTTTCTTT. This gives the protein CASSATGGNTEAFF.

CDR3 loop: CASSPLLRNQETQYF. CDR3 nucleotide sequence: TGTGCCAGCAGCCCGTTGCTCAGAAACCAAGAGACCCAGTACTTC. V gene TRBV5-8 combines with J gene TRBJ2-5; D gene ambiguous. CDR1 and CDR2 from the germline V gene are SGHTS and YDEGEE. The V gene lost 4 bases and the J gene lost 0 bases, with 13 bases spanning the gap. The CDR3 runs to 15 residues.

This clone was detected only once. V usage is TRBV19 and J usage is TRBJ2-2, with 7 positions matching TRBD1. The CDR3 spans 15 residues. V trimming: 5 bases; J trimming: 4 bases; junction bases outside the gene matches: 7. Germline-derived CDR1 and CDR2 are LNHDA and SQIVND (reference sequence). This CDR3 is CASSDRDRRTGELFF. The CDR3 nucleotides read TGTGCCAGTAGTGACCGGGACAGACGCACCGGGGAGCTGTTTTTT. Using reference TRBV19 and TRBJ2-2 for the parts outside the CDR3, the full variable domain is DGGITQSPKYLFRKEGQNVTLSCEQNLNHDAMYWYRQDPGQGLRLIYYSQIVNDFQKGDIAEGYSVSREKKESFPLTVTSAQKNPTAFYLCASSDRDRRTGELFFGEGSRLTVL.

The V call is TRBV5-1, the J call TRBJ2-2; tentatively, D is TRBD1 (6 bases). The CDR3 spans 15 residues. Trimming took off 4 bases at V and 5 bases at J, with 15 bases between the two ends. The germline CDR1 and CDR2 sequences are SGHRS and YFSETQ. The CDR3 loop is CASSPQAGVTGELFF. CDR3 nucleotides: TGCGCCAGCAGCCCCCAGGCAGGGGTAACCGGGGAGCTGTTTTTT. Full variable domain (missing parts from reference TRBV5-1 and TRBJ2-2): KAGVTQTPRYLIKTRGQQVTLSCSPISGHRSVSWYQQTPGQGLQFLFEYFSETQRNKGNFPGRFSGRQFSNSRSEMNVSTLELGDSALYLCASSPQAGVTGELFFGEGSRLTVL.

This clone was seen only once. V usage is TRBV11-2 and J usage is TRBJ2-1; 10 bases agree with TRBD2. The junction had 4 bases not matched to a gene; V was cut back by 1 base and J by 7 bases. CDR1 is SGHAT and CDR2 is FQNNGV in the germline V gene. The CDR3 consists of 15 residues. This chain's CDR3 is CASSLGSGGWNEQFF. CDR3 DNA: TGTGCCAGCAGCTTAGGTAGCGGGGGGTGGAATGAGCAGTTCTTC.

The chain joins TRBV6-5 to TRBJ2-1, with D maybe TRBD1 (5 bases). The CDR3 has 15 amino acids. CDR1 and CDR2 from the germline V gene are MNHEY and SVGAGI. Trimming shortened V by 6 bases and J by 4 bases, and 16 bases separated the two germline ends. CDR3 amino acids: CASSQEGVGYNEQFF. The CDR3, as DNA: TGTGCCAGCAGCCAGGAAGGGGTTGGGTACAATGAGCAGTTCTTC.

The V and J genes are TRBV5-1 and TRBJ2-7, with 8 bases identical to TRBD2. CDR3 length equals 16 residues. The ends lost 3 bases at V and 2 bases at J; junction bases unmatched: 10. CDR1 SGHRS and CDR2 YFSETQ come from the germline V gene. CDR3 amino acids: CASSSATSGTTYEQYF. The CDR3 nucleotides read TGCGCCAGCAGCTCGGCCACTAGCGGTACCACCTACGAGCAGTACTTC.

The chain has TRBV5-1 and TRBJ1-5; possibly TRBD1 for D (6 bases). The CDR3 loop spans 15 amino acids. Germline CDR1 and CDR2: SGHRS and YFSETQ. V gave up 1 base and J gave up 0 bases, with 8 bases separating them. CDR3 sequence reads: CASSLTGISNQPQHF. CDR3 DNA: TGCGCCAGCAGCTTGACAGGGATTAGCAATCAGCCCCAGCATTTT.

This sequence joins TRBV6-6 and TRBJ2-7, with a possible D match to TRBD2 (5 bases). The CDR3 has 14 residues. CDR1 and CDR2 from the germline V gene are MNHNY and SVGAGI (reference sequence). The V gene lost 5 bases and the J gene lost 3 bases, with 14 bases spanning the gap. Written as DNA, the CDR3 is TGTGCCAGCAGTCCAGGACTGTGGAACTACGAGCAGTACTTC. Its protein is CASSPGLWNYEQYF.

The chain combines TRBV7-3 with TRBJ1-1, with D possibly being TRBD1 (6 bases). V lost 1 base and J 0 bases, leaving 9 bases between the germline ends. This CDR3 is built from 15 residues. The V gene's germline CDR1 is SGHTA and CDR2 FQGTGA. The chain's CDR3 is CASSLSTGMNTEAFF. The CDR3 nucleotides are TGTGCCAGCAGCTTAAGTACAGGGATGAACACTGAAGCTTTCTTT.

This clone was counted between two and nine times. The rearrangement links TRBV2 to TRBJ2-2, with D possibly TRBD1 on 6 matching bases. V lost 6 bases to trimming and J lost 0 bases, with 11 bases between them. Germline V gene data show CDR1 as SNHLY and CDR2 as FYNNEI. This CDR3 comprises 15 residues. DNA of the CDR3: TGTGCCAGCAGAGGGACACAATCGAACACCGGGGAGCTGTTTTTT. Protein product: CASRGTQSNTGELFF.

This sequence joins TRBV30 and TRBJ1-1; a possible D gene is TRBD1 (6 bases). This CDR3 spans 13 amino acids. The V end lost 4 bases, the J end lost 4 bases, and 13 bases lay between the germline ends. Germline values: CDR1 GTSNPN, CDR2 SVGIG (reference sequence). Written as DNA, the CDR3 is TGTGCCTGGATCACTAGGGGGGGCACTGAAGCTTTCTTT. Translating gives CAWITRGGTEAFF.

V and J are TRBV19 and TRBJ1-1, with D perhaps TRBD1 (5 bases). Germline loops: CDR1 LNHDA, CDR2 SQIVND (reference sequence). The CDR3 totals 13 residues. V lost 5 bases, J lost 0 bases, and 7 bases lay in between. In nucleotides, the CDR3 is TGTGCCAGTAGTTGGGGGGTGAACACTGAAGCTTTCTTT. This translates into CASSWGVNTEAFF.

The rearrangement joins TRBV27 to TRBJ2-7, with D perhaps matching TRBD2 (6 bases). The V gene lost 3 bases and the J gene lost 2 bases, with 20 bases spanning the gap. This CDR3 has 17 residues. Germline CDR1 and CDR2: MNHEY and SMNVEV (reference sequence). The CDR3 DNA is TGTGCCAGCAGTTTTTCTTCGGGGGATATGGGTCCCTACGAGCAGTACTTC. Protein: CASSFSSGDMGPYEQYF.

This sequence joins TRBV12-5 and TRBJ2-2; 8 bases map to TRBD2. The V segment lost 1 base and the J segment 7 bases; nucleotides outside the gene matches: 8. The CDR3 runs to 16 residues. Per the germline V gene, CDR1 is LGHNT and CDR2 is FRNRAP. The DNA of the CDR3 is TGTGCTAGTGGTTTGGGAACTAGCGGAAATCACGGGGAGCTGTTTTTT. It is translated as CASGLGTSGNHGELFF.

The J gene is TRBJ1-1, the V gene TRBV25-1; D might be TRBD1 (6 bases). Germline CDR1 reads MGHDK; CDR2 reads SYGVNS. Trimming left V 4 bases short and J 1 base short, with 10 bases between. This CDR3 has 14 amino acids. The CDR3 loop is CASSGYRENTEAFF. CDR3 bases: TGTGCCAGCAGTGGTTACAGGGAGAACACTGAAGCTTTCTTT.

The chain has TRBV4-2 and TRBJ1-1; TRBD1 matches 11 bases. This CDR3 is 18 amino acids long. Germline-derived CDR1 and CDR2 are LGHNA and YNFKEQ. The V and J ends lost 1 base and 1 base, in that order; junction bases with no gene match: 8. CDR3 amino acids: CASSQARTGGSGNTEAFF. The DNA of the CDR3 is TGTGCCAGCAGCCAAGCCCGGACAGGGGGCAGTGGGAACACTGAAGCTTTCTTT.

The rearrangement joins TRBV2 to TRBJ2-7; 11 bases match TRBD1. With 5 bases clipped from V and 3 bases from J, the junction kept 6 bases outside the gene matches. Per the germline V gene, CDR1 is SNHLY and CDR2 is FYNNEI. CDR3 length: 15 residues. The CDR3 here is CASSTGTGGIYEQYF. The CDR3 nucleotides read TGTGCCAGCAGTACCGGGACAGGGGGTATCTACGAGCAGTACTTC.

This clone has only a few counts. This chain connects TRBV5-6 to TRBJ1-2, with D hard to call. The germline V gene encodes CDR1 SGHDT and CDR2 YYEEEE. The V and J ends lost 2 bases and 8 bases respectively, with 13 bases between them. CDR3 length: 13 residues. CDR3 loop: CASSLGLEVGYTF. Here the CDR3 DNA reads TGTGCCAGCAGCTTAGGTCTAGAGGTGGGCTACACCTTC.

This chain links TRBV29-1 with TRBJ2-5, with TRBD1 matching 8 bases. The CDR3 consists of 14 residues. The V and J ends lost 2 bases and 7 bases, in that order; junction bases with no gene match: 9. From germline, CDR1 is SQVTM and CDR2 ANQGSEA. CDR3 sequence (DNA): TGCAGCGTTGAAAGTCTAGGGACAGGCGGGACCCAGTACTTC. Translation gives CSVESLGTGGTQYF.

V usage is TRBV5-8 and J usage is TRBJ2-5, with 14 nucleotides matching TRBD2. The junction had 4 bases not matched to a gene; V was cut back by 3 bases and J by 3 bases. CDR3 length equals 16 residues. Germline values: CDR1 SGHTS, CDR2 YDEGEE. The CDR3 protein is CASSSGLAGAKETQYF. The CDR3 DNA reads TGTGCCAGCAGCTCGGGACTAGCGGGGGCTAAAGAGACCCAGTACTTC.

The chain employs TRBV10-3 and TRBJ2-2; 8 bases are a match to TRBD1. The germline CDR1 and CDR2 sequences are ENHRY and SYGVKD. The length of the CDR3 is 18 residues. Germline trimming cut 6 bases from V and 1 base from J; bases unmatched to any gene: 13. The CDR3 DNA follows: TGTGCCATCAGCGGACAGGGATACCCTAATCTGAACACCGGGGAGCTGTTTTTT. The encoded protein is CAISGQGYPNLNTGELFF.

This clone was seen a single time. Other nucleotide sequences in the sample specify the same CDR3. The CDR3 nucleotides are TGTGCCAGCTCACTGGGGCAGGGGAATTCACCCCTCCACTTT. It translates to CASSLGQGNSPLHF. The chain carries TRBV18 and TRBJ1-6, with D tentatively TRBD1 (6 bases). This CDR3 is 14 amino acids long. Germline V gene sequence: CDR1 KGHSH, CDR2 LQKENI. Trimming took off 4 bases at V and 7 bases at J, with 11 bases between the two ends.

The rearrangement uses TRBV30 and TRBJ1-1; D not certain. The V end was cut by 2 bases, the J end by 0 bases, with 13 bases between. From germline, CDR1 is GTSNPN and CDR2 SVGIG (reference sequence). The CDR3 spans 15 residues. CDR3 sequence (DNA): TGTGCCTGGAGTCTCCTCCGGGTCTTGAACACTGAAGCTTTCTTT. Protein sequence: CAWSLLRVLNTEAFF. Filled out from reference TRBV30 and TRBJ1-1, the complete variable domain reads SQTIHQWPATLVQPVGSPLSLECTVEGTSNPNLYWYRQAAGRGLQLLFYSVGIGQISSEVPQNLSASRPQDRQFILSSKKLLLSDSGFYLCAWSLLRVLNTEAFFGQGTRLTVV.

The V gene is TRBV19, the J gene TRBJ1-4; TRBD1 agrees at 8 bases. The CDR3 covers 15 residues. In germline, CDR1 is LNHDA, CDR2 SQIVND (reference sequence). J was trimmed by 4 bases and V by 5 bases; bases with no gene match: 6. DNA for the CDR3: TGTGCCAGTAGTGGACAGGGCAGTCATAATGAAAAACTGTTTTTT. Protein sequence: CASSGQGSHNEKLFF.

About this clone: A junction end diverges from the germline sequence, so it may reflect a read error. The chain carries TRBV7-9 and TRBJ1-2; 8 bases agree with TRBD1. Germline CDR1 reads SEHNR; CDR2 reads FQNEAQ (reference sequence). The CDR3 extends over 16 amino acids. The CDR3 nucleotides are TGTTCCAGCAGCTCTAACCCGGACAGGGTCGGAAACGGCTACACCTTC. It codes for CSSSSNPDRVGNGYTF.

V is TRBV25-1 and J is TRBJ1-1, with 11 nucleotides matching TRBD1. The V segment lost 7 bases and the J segment 5 bases; nucleotides outside the gene matches: 6. Germline V gene lookup returns CDR1 MGHDK and CDR2 SYGVNS. This CDR3 region has 14 residues. CDR3 loop: CASIGTGGYTEAFF. DNA of the CDR3: TGTGCCAGCATCGGGACAGGGGGTTATACTGAAGCTTTCTTT.